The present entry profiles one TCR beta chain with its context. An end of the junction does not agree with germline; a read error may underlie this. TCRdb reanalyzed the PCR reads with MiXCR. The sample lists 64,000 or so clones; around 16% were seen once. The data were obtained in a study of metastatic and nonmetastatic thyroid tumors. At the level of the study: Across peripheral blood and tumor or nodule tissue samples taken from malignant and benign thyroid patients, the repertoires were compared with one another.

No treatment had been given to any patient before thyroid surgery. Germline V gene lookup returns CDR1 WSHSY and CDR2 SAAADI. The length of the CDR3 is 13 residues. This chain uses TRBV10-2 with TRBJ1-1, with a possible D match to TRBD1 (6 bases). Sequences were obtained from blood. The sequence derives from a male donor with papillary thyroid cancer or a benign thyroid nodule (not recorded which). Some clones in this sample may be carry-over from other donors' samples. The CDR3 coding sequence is TGCGCCAGCAAAGGGGGGATGAACACTGAAACTTTCTTT. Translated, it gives CASKGGMNTETFF.